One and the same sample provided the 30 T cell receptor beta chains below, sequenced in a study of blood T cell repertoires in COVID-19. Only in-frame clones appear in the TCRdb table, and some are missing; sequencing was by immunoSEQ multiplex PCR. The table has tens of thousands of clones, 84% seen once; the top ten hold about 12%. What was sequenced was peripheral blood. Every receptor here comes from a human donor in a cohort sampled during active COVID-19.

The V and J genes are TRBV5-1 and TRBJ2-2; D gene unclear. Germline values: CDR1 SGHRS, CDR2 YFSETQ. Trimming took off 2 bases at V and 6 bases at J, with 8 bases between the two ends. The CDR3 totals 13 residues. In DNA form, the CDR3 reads TGCGCCAGCAGCTTAGTACCGGCCGGGGAGCTGTTTTTT. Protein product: CASSLVPAGELFF. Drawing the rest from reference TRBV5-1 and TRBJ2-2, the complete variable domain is KAGVTQTPRYLIKTRGQQVTLSCSPISGHRSVSWYQQTPGQGLQFLFEYFSETQRNKGNFPGRFSGRQFSNSRSEMNVSTLELGDSALYLCASSLVPAGELFFGEGSRLTVL.

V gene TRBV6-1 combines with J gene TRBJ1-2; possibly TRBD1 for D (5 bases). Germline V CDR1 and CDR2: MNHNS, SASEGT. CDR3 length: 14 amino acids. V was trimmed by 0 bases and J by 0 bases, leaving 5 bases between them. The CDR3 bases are TGTGCCAGCAGTGAAGCCAGGGCTAACTATGGCTACACCTTC. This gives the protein CASSEARANYGYTF.

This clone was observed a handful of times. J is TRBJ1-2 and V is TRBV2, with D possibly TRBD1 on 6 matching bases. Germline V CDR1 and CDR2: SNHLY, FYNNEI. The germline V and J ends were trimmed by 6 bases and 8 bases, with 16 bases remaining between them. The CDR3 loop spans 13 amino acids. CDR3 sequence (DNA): TGTGCCAGCAGGACTTCAGGGGATCGAGGCTACACCTTC. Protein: CASRTSGDRGYTF. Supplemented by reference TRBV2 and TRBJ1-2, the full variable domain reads EPEVTQTPSHQVTQMGQEVILRCVPISNHLYFYWYRQILGQKVEFLVSFYNNEISEKSEIFDDQFSVERPDGSNFTLKIRSTKLEDSAMYFCASRTSGDRGYTFGSGTRLTVV.

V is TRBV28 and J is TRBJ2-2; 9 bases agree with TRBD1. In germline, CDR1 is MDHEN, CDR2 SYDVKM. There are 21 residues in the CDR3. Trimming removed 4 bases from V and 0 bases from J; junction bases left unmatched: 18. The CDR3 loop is CASSYGTGLFSVNANTGELFF. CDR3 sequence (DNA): TGTGCCAGCAGTTATGGGACAGGGTTGTTCTCCGTTAATGCGAACACCGGGGAGCTGTTTTTT. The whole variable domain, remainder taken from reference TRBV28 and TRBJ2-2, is DVKVTQSSRYLVKRTGEKVFLECVQDMDHENMFWYRQDPGLGLRLIYFSYDVKMKEKGDIPEGYSVSREKKERFSLILESASTNQTSMYLCASSYGTGLFSVNANTGELFFGEGSRLTVL.

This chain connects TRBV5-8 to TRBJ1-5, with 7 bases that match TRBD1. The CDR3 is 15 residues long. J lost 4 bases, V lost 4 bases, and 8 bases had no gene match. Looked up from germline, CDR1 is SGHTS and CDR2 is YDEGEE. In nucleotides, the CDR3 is TGTGCCAGCAGCGGAAGGGCCAGGGGGAATCAGCCCCAGCATTTT. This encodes CASSGRARGNQPQHF.

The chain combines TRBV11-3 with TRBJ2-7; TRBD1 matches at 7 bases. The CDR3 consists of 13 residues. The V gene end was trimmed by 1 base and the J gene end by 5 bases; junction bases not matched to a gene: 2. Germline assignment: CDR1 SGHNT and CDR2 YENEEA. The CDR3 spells CASSLGQGDEQYF. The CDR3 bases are TGTGCCAGCAGCTTAGGACAGGGCGACGAGCAGTACTTC. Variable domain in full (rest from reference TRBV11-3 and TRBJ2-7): EAGVVQSPRYKIIEKKQPVAFWCNPISGHNTLYWYLQNLGQGPELLIRYENEEAVDDSQLPKDRFSAERLKGVDSTLKIQPAELGDSAVYLCASSLGQGDEQYFGPGTRLTVT.

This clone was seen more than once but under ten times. CDR3 amino acids: CASSRDSLKDSPLHF. The DNA for the CDR3 is TGTGCCAGCAGCCGGGACAGCCTAAAGGATTCACCCCTCCACTTT. This chain uses TRBV5-4 with TRBJ1-6; 7 nucleotides match TRBD1. The V gene end was trimmed by 4 bases and the J gene end by 8 bases; junction bases not matched to a gene: 9. The CDR3 loop spans 15 amino acids. The germline V gene encodes CDR1 SGHNT and CDR2 YYREEE (reference sequence).

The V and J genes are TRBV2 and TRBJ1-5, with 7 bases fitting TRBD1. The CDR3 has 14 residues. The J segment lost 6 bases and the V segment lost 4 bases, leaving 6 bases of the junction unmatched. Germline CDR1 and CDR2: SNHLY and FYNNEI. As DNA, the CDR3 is TGTGCCAGCAGTGTTATTCAGGGGGGTCAGCCCCAGCATTTT. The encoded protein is CASSVIQGGQPQHF.

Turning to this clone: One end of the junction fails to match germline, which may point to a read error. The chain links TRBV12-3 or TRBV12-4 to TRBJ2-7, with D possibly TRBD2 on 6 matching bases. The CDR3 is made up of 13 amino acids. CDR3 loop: CASSRSFPALASF. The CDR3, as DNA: TGTGCCAGCAGCCGCTCCTTCCCGGCACTAGCCTCCTTC.

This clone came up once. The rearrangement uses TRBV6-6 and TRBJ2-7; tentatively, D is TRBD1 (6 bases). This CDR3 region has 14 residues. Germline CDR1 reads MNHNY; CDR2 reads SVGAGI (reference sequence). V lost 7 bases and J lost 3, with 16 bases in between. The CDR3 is CASINGGRGYEQYF. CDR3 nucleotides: TGTGCCAGCATCAACGGTGGCAGGGGCTACGAGCAGTACTTC.

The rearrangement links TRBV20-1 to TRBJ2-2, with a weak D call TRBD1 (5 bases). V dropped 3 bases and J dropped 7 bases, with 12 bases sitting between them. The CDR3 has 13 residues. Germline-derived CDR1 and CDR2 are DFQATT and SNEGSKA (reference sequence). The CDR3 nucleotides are TGCAGTGCTAGTACCAGGGTGAACGGGGAGCTGTTTTTT. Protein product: CSASTRVNGELFF.

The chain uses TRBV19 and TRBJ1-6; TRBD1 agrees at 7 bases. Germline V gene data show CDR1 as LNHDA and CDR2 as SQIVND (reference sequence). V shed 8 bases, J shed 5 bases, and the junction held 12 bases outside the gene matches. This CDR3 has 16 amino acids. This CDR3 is CASRRTTGQNNSPLHF. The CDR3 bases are TGTGCCAGTCGTCGAACTACGGGACAGAATAATTCACCCCTCCACTTT.

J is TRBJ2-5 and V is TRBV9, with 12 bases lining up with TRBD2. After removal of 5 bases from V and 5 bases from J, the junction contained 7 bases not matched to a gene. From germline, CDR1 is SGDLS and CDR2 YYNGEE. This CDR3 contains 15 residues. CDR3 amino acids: CASSSTSGRWETQYF. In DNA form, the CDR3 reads TGTGCCAGCAGTTCGACTAGCGGGAGATGGGAGACCCAGTACTTC.

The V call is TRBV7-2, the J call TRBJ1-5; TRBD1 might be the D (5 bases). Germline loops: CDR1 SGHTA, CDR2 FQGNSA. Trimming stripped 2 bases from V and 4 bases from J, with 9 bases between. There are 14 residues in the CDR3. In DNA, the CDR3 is TGTGCCAGCAGCTTATCGGCAGGGAATCAGCCCCAGCATTTT. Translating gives CASSLSAGNQPQHF.

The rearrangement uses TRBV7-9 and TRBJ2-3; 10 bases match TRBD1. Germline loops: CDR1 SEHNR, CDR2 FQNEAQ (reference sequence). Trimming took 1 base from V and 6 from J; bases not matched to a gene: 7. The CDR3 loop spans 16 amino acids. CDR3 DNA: TGTGCCAGCAGCTTAGAGACCCCGGGACAGGGGGATACGCAGTATTTT. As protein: CASSLETPGQGDTQYF.

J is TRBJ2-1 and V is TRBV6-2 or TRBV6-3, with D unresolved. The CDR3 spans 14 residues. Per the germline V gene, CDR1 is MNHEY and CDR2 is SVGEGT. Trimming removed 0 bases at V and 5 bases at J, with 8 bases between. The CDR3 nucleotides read TGTGCCAGCAGTTACTCGAATAGTGACAATGAGCAGTTCTTC. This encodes CASSYSNSDNEQFF.

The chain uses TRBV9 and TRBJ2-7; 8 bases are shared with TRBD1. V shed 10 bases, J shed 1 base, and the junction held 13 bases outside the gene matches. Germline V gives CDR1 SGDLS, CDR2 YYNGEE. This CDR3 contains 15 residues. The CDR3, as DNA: TGTGCCCATATCGAGGACAGGGCCTTATCCTACGAGCAGTACTTC. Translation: CAHIEDRALSYEQYF.

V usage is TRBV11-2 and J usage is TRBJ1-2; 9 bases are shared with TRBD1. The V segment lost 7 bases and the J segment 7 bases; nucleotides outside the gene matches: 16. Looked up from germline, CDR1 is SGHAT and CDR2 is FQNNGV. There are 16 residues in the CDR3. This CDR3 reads CASNSLIGTGYAGYTF. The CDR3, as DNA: TGTGCCAGCAACTCGCTGATTGGGACAGGGTATGCTGGCTACACCTTC.

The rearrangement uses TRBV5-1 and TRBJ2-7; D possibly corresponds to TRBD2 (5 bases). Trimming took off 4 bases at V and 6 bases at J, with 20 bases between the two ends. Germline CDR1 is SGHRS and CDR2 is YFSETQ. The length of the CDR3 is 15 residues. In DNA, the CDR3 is TGCGCCAGCAGCCTCAGTCCGGGGTCCCGCTCCGAGCAGTACTTC. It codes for CASSLSPGSRSEQYF.

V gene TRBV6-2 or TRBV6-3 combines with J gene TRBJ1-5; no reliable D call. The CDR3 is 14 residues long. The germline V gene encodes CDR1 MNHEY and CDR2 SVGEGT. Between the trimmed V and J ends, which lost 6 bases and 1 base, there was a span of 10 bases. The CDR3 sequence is CASSLTQSNQPQHF. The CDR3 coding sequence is TGTGCCAGCAGCCTGACACAGAGCAATCAGCCCCAGCATTTT.

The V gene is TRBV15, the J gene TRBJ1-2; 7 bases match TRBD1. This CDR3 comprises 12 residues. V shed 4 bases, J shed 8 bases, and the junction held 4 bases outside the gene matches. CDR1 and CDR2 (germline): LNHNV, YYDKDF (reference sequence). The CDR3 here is CATSKDRVGYTF. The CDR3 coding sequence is TGTGCCACCAGCAAAGACAGGGTGGGCTACACCTTC.

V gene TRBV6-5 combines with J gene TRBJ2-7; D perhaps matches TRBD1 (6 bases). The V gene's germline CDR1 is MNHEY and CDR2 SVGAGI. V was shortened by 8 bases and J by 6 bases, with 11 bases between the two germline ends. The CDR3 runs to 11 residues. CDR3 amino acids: CASARGFEQYF. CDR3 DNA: TGTGCCAGCGCGAGGGGGTTCGAGCAGTACTTC.

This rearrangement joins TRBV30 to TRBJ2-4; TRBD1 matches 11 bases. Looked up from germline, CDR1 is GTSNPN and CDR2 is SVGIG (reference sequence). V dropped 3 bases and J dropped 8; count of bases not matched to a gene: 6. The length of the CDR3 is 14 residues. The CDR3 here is CAWSEGGQGDIQYF. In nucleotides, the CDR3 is TGTGCCTGGAGCGAAGGGGGACAGGGGGACATTCAGTACTTC.

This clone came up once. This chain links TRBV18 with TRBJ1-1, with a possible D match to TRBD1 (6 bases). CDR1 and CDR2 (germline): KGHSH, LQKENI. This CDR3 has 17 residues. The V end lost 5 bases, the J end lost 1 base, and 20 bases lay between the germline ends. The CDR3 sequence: CASSSSRGGLGNTEAFF. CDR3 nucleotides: TGTGCCAGCTCATCTTCCCGGGGGGGCTTAGGGAACACTGAAGCTTTCTTT.

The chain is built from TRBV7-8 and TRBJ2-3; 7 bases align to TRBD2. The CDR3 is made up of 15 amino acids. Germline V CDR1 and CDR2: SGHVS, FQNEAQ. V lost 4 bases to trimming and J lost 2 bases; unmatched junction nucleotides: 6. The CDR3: CASSSSAGPTDTQYF. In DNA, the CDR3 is TGTGCCAGCAGCTCGTCAGCGGGACCCACAGATACGCAGTATTTT.

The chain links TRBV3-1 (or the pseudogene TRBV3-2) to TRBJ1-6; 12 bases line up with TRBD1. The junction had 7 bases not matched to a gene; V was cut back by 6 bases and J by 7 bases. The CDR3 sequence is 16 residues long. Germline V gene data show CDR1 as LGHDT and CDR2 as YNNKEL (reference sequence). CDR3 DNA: TGTGCCAGCAGACCGGGACAGGGGGCGGGGAATTCACCCCTCCACTTT. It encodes CASRPGQGAGNSPLHF.

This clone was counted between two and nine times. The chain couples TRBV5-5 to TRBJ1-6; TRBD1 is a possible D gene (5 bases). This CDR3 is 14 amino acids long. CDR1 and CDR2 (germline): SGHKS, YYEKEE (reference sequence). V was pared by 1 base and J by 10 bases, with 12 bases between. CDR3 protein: CASSLQGFVSPLHF. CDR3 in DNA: TGTGCCAGCAGCTTGCAGGGTTTTGTATCACCCCTCCACTTT.

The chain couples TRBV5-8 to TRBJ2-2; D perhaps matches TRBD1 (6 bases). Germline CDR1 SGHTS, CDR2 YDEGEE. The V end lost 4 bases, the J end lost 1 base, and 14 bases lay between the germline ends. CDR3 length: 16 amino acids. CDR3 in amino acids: CASSRGGHLNTGELFF. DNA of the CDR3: TGTGCCAGCAGCCGTGGGGGACACCTGAACACCGGGGAGCTGTTTTTT.

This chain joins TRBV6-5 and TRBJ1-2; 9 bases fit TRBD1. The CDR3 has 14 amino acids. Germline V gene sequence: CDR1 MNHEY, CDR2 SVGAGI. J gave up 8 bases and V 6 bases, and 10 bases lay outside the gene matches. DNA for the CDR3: TGTGCCAGCAGGGAGACCGGGACAGGGTACGGCTACACCTTC. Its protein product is CASRETGTGYGYTF.

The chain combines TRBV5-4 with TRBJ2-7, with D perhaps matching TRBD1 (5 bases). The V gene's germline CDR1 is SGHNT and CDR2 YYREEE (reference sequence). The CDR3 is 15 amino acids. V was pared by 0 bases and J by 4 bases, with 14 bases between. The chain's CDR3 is CASSLGRVGAYEQYF. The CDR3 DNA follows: TGTGCCAGCAGCTTGGGACGAGTTGGGGCTTACGAGCAGTACTTC.